These 3 T cell receptor beta chains were all obtained from the same sample, sequenced in a study of blood T cell repertoires in COVID-19. TCRdb's table, derived via immunoSEQ multiplex PCR, lists solely in-frame clones and lacks some. The sample holds 37,000 or so clones; about 88% are singletons and the top ten take 12%. Material for sequencing was peripheral blood. The receptors shown here come from a man aged 55 to 69 with active COVID-19.

The genes are TRBV19 and TRBJ2-2; no reliable D call. CDR3 size: 12 residues. Trimming took 10 bases from V and 6 from J, leaving 12 bases between them. Germline V lookup: CDR1 LNHDA, CDR2 SQIVND (reference sequence). CDR3 loop: CATRPDPGELFF. CDR3 DNA sequence: TGTGCCACTAGACCAGATCCCGGGGAGCTGTTTTTT.

This chain joins TRBV5-1 and TRBJ2-5; a weak D match, TRBD1 (5 bases). The V end lost 9 bases, the J end lost 5 bases, and 20 bases lay between the germline ends. The V gene's germline CDR1 is SGHRS and CDR2 YFSETQ. This CDR3 is built from 14 residues. For the CDR3, the DNA is TGCGCCACGCGCCCGGTTAGCAGGGTGGAGACCCAGTACTTC. Protein: CATRPVSRVETQYF.

This clone showed up just once. This sequence joins TRBV7-3 and TRBJ2-1; no reliable D call. The CDR3 length is 14 residues. V shed 4 bases and J shed 4 bases, with 11 bases lying between them. Germline lookup yields CDR1 SGHTA and CDR2 FQGTGA. CDR3 amino acids: CASSSQEKYNEQFF. The CDR3 coding sequence is TGTGCCAGCAGCTCCCAAGAGAAGTACAATGAGCAGTTCTTC. The entire variable domain, with the rest obtained from reference TRBV7-3 and TRBJ2-1, is as follows: GAGVSQTPSNKVTEKGKYVELRCDPISGHTALYWYRQSLGQGPEFLIYFQGTGAADDSGLPNDRFFAVRPEGSVSTLKIQRTERGDSAVYLCASSSQEKYNEQFFGPGTRLTVL.